This T cell receptor (beta chain) was identified in a study of cytomegalovirus exposure and HLA in healthy donors. Study-wide results and caveats: There were several of the most significant clusters that appeared linked to common viral pathogens in a later analysis. A later examination showed that TCR association rates differed by HLA locus, with DRB1 most and HLA-C fewest.

In the PCR, 60 Vbeta and 13 Jbeta primers were used. Assay: immunoSEQ multiplex PCR; the TCRdb copy retains only in-frame clones and omits some. This sample's table has more than 45,000 clones. As for this clone: Its antigen is not known.

CDR3 length: 13 residues. Germline values: CDR1 LNHDA, CDR2 SQIVND (reference sequence). V was pared by 11 bases and J by 2 bases, with 16 bases between. The rearrangement uses TRBV19 and TRBJ2-7; D perhaps matches TRBD1 (6 bases). Sequenced sample: PBMCs. The TCR originated in a male donor in good health and CMV-seronegative. The DNA for the CDR3 is TGTGCCTCCATGGACAGCAGAACCTACGAGCAGTACTTC. Protein sequence: CASMDSRTYEQYF.